This T cell receptor (beta chain) is drawn from a study of cytotoxic CD8 clonotypes in ibrutinib-treated CLL. CDR1 and CDR2 (germline): SGHDN, FVKESK. Trimming took 1 base from V and 3 from J; bases not matched to a gene: 3. The CDR3 has 15 residues. Sequenced by immunoSEQ multiplex PCR; TCRdb stores in-frame clones only, minus some. The table includes 250,000 to 350,000 clones, around 77% detected once. The sample here was PBMCs, taken at disease progression, from a patient treated with ibrutinib. V is TRBV14 and J is TRBJ2-7; 10 nucleotides agree with TRBD1. The clonotype originates from a human donor with chronic lymphocytic leukemia. CDR3: CASSQGGQGYYEQYF. The DNA for the CDR3 is TGTGCCAGCAGCCAAGGGGGACAGGGGTACTACGAGCAGTACTTC.